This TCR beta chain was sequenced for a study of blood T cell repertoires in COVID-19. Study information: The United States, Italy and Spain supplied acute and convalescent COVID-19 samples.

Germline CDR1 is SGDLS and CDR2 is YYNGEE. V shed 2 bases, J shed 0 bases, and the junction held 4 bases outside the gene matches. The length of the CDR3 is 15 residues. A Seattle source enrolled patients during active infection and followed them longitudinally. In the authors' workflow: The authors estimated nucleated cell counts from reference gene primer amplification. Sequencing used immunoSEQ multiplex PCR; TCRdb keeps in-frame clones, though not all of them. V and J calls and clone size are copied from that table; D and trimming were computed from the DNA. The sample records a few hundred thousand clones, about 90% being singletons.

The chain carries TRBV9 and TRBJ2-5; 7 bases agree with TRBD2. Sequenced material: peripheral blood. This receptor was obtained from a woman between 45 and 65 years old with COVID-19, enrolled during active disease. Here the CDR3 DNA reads TGTGCCAGCAGCGTCTTTGGGGGGGACCAAGAGACCCAGTACTTC. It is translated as CASSVFGGDQETQYF.